This TCR beta chain was identified during a study of blood T cell repertoires in COVID-19. Using immunoSEQ multiplex PCR, the repertoire was profiled, and TCRdb retains in-frame clones only, with some absent. The table has about 210,000 clones, 75% to 90% seen once. Germline assignment: CDR1 LNHNV and CDR2 YYDKDF (reference sequence). This CDR3 comprises 18 residues. V was shortened by 3 bases and J by 3 bases, with 20 bases between the two germline ends. The specimen sequenced was PBMCs or T cells enriched from blood (not recorded which). This clonotype was sampled from a woman under 40 who had been exposed to COVID-19. The chain joins TRBV15 to TRBJ2-2, with D perhaps matching TRBD2 (7 bases). The CDR3 spells CATSRTLRGGDDTGELFF. CDR3 DNA sequence: TGTGCCACCAGCAGGACCCTTAGGGGGGGCGATGACACCGGGGAGCTGTTTTTT.